The present entry profiles one T cell receptor (beta chain) with its context. The data belong to a study of shared clonotypes between healthy human individuals. TCRdb's table, derived via immunoSEQ multiplex PCR, lists solely in-frame clones and lacks some. The profile shows approximately 720,000 clones, roughly 94% of them singletons. Terminally differentiated effector memory CD45RA+ cells were excluded from the naive CD8 cells, which were CD45RO-negative and positively selected for CCR7. This TCR was recovered from a young man in good health. The sequencing sample was made of naive CD8+ T cells sorted from blood.

This chain's CDR3 is CASSEGTGGSTDTQYF. The CDR3 nucleotides are TGTGCCAGCAGTGAGGGGACAGGGGGGTCGACAGATACGCAGTATTTT. V usage is TRBV6-4 and J usage is TRBJ2-3; 11 nucleotides line up with TRBD1. Per the germline V gene, CDR1 is MRHNA and CDR2 is SNTAGT. Losses at the gene ends were 3 bases for V and 3 bases for J; bases not matched to a gene: 5. The CDR3 loop spans 16 amino acids.